One sample yielded the 5 T cell receptor beta chains listed below, sequenced in a study of identical twins. Each CDR3 protein is one row after TCRdb ran MiXCR on the 5' RACE reads. The table has a few hundred thousand distinct CDR3 sequences, around 9% seen once. Sequencing was done on a sample of naive T cells sorted from blood. The receptors here all came from a woman between 45 and 60 years old in good health.

Many counts were recorded for this clonotype. The chain combines TRBV24-1 with TRBJ2-2, with TRBD2 matching 7 bases. With 8 bases clipped from V and 6 bases from J, the junction kept 8 bases outside the gene matches. The CDR3 loop spans 14 amino acids. The V gene's germline CDR1 is KGHDR and CDR2 SFDVKD. The CDR3 sequence: CATKGAGAPGELFF. CDR3 nucleotides: TGTGCCACCAAAGGTGCGGGAGCTCCCGGGGAGCTGTTTTTT.

In its sample, this clonotype was seen many times. This chain uses TRBV7-8 with TRBJ2-2; no reliable D call. The V and J ends lost 5 bases and 7 bases respectively, with 14 bases between them. The CDR3 spans 14 residues. Germline assignment: CDR1 SGHVS and CDR2 FQNEAQ. The CDR3 region is CASSPGPGRGELFF. For the CDR3, the DNA is TGTGCCAGCAGCCCTGGTCCCGGCCGCGGGGAGCTGTTTTTT.

In its sample, this clonotype was seen a few times. The CDR3 bases are TGTGCCATCAGTATCGGACGGGCCCCTAAGGACCTCCACTTT. Residues: CAISIGRAPKDLHF. The V call is TRBV10-3, the J call TRBJ1-6; no clear D gene. This CDR3 contains 14 residues. The germline CDR1 and CDR2 sequences are ENHRY and SYGVKD. V shed 5 bases and J shed 15 bases, with 20 bases lying between them.

The chain recombines TRBV12-3 or TRBV12-4 with TRBJ2-1; D is ambiguous. V was cut by 8 bases and J by 8 bases, with 10 bases left in between. This CDR3 comprises 11 residues. The chain's CDR3 is CASGFFDEQFF. CDR3 DNA sequence: TGTGCCAGCGGGTTTTTCGATGAGCAGTTCTTC.

This clonotype was detected a few times. The V and J genes are TRBV20-1 and TRBJ1-5, with D unclear. V lost 3 bases to trimming and J lost 0 bases, with 9 bases between them. The CDR3 sequence is 14 residues long. The germline V gene has CDR1 DFQATT and CDR2 SNEGSKA (reference sequence). The CDR3: CSASSGYSNQPQHF. Written as DNA, the CDR3 is TGCAGTGCTAGTTCCGGGTATAGCAATCAGCCCCAGCATTTT.